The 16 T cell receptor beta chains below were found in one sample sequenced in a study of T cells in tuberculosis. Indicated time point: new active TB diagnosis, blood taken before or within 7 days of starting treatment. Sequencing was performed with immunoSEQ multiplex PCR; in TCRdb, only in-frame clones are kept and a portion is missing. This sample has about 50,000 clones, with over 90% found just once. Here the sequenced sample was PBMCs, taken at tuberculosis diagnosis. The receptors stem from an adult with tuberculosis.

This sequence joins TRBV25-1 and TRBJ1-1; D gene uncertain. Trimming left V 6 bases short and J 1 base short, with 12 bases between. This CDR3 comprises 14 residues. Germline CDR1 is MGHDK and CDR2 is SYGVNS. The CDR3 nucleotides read TGTGCCAGCAGAATCAGCGGGTCGAACACTGAAGCTTTCTTT. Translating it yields CASRISGSNTEAFF.

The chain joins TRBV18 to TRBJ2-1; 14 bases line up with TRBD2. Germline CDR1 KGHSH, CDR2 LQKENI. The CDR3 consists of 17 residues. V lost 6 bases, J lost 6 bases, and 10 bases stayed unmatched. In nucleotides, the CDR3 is TGTGCCAGCTCCCGCAGACTAGCGGGAGGGCCTCTCAATGAGCAGTTCTTC. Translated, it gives CASSRRLAGGPLNEQFF.

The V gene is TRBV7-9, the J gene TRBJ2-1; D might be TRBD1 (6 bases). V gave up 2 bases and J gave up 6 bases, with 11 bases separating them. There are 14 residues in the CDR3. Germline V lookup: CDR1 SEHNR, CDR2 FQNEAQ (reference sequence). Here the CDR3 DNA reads TGTGCCAGCAGCTTACTAACAGGGTCCAATGAGCAGTTCTTC. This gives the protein CASSLLTGSNEQFF.

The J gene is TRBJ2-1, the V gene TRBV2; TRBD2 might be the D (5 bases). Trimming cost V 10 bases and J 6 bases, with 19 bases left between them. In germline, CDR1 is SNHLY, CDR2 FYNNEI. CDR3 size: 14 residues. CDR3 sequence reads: CATPQDAGGNEQFF. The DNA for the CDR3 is TGTGCCACCCCCCAGGATGCGGGCGGCAATGAGCAGTTCTTC.

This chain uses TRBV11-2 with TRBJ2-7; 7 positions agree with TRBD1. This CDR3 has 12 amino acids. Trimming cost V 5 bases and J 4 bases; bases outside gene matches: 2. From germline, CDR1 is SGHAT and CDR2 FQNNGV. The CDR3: CASSQDRYEQYF. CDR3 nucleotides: TGTGCCAGCAGCCAGGACAGGTACGAGCAGTACTTC.

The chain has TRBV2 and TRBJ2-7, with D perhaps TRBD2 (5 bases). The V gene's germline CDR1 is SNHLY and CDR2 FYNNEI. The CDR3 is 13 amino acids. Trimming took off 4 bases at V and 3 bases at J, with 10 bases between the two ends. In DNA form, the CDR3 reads TGTGCCAGCAGTGCGACTAACCTCTACGAGCAGTACTTC. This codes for CASSATNLYEQYF. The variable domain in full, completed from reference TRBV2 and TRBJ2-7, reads EPEVTQTPSHQVTQMGQEVILRCVPISNHLYFYWYRQILGQKVEFLVSFYNNEISEKSEIFDDQFSVERPDGSNFTLKIRSTKLEDSAMYFCASSATNLYEQYFGPGTRLTVT.

The DNA of the CDR3 is TGTGCCAGCAGTTTATTAGAACCGAGTTACAATCAGCCCCAGCATTTT. Translating gives CASSLLEPSYNQPQHF. The chain has TRBV28 and TRBJ1-5; D is undetermined. There are 16 residues in the CDR3. Germline CDR1 MDHEN, CDR2 SYDVKM. V lost 1 base and J 3 bases, leaving 13 bases between the germline ends.

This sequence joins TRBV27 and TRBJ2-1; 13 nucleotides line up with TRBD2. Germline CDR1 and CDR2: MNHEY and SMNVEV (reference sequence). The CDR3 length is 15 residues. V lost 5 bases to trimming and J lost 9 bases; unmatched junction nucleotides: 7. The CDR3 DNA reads TGTGCCAGCAGTCCCCGGACTAGCGGGAGAATTGAGCAGTTCTTC. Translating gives CASSPRTSGRIEQFF.

The DNA for the CDR3 is TGTGCCAGCAGCTTAGGACAGGCGGCGTATGAAAAACTGTTTTTT. Translated: CASSLGQAAYEKLFF. The V gene is TRBV7-6, the J gene TRBJ1-4; D possibly corresponds to TRBD1 (6 bases). There are 15 residues in the CDR3. V was shortened by 1 base and J by 6 bases, with 12 bases between the two germline ends. Per the germline V gene, CDR1 is SGHVS and CDR2 is FNYEAQ.

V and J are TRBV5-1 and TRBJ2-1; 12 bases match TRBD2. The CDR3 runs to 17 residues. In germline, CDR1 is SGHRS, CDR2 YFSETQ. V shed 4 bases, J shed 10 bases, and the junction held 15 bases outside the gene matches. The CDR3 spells CASSLRLAGAGRREQFF. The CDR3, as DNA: TGCGCCAGCAGCCTGCGACTAGCGGGAGCGGGAAGACGGGAGCAGTTCTTC.

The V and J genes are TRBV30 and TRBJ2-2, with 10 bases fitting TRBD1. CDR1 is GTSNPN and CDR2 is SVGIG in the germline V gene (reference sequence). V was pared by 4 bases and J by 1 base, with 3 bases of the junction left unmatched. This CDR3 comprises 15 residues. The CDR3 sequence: CAWNRDRGNTGELFF. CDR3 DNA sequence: TGTGCCTGGAACCGGGACAGGGGGAACACCGGGGAGCTGTTTTTT. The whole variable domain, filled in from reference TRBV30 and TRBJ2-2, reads SQTIHQWPATLVQPVGSPLSLECTVEGTSNPNLYWYRQAAGRGLQLLFYSVGIGQISSEVPQNLSASRPQDRQFILSSKKLLLSDSGFYLCAWNRDRGNTGELFFGEGSRLTVL.

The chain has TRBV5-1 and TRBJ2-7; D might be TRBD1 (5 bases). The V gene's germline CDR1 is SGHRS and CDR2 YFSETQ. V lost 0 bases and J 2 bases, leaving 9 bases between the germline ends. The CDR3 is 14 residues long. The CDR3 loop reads CASSLAQGPYEQYF. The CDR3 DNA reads TGCGCCAGCAGCTTGGCCCAGGGTCCCTACGAGCAGTACTTC.

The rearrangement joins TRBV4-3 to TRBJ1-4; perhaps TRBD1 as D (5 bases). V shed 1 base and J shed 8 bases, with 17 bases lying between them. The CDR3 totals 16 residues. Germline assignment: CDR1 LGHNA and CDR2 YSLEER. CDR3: CASSQVKQGRNEKLFF. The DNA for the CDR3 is TGCGCCAGCAGCCAAGTTAAGCAGGGTCGGAACGAAAAACTGTTTTTT.

The CDR3 here is CASSLAGLAVYEQYF. As DNA, the CDR3 is TGTGCCAGCAGCTTGGCGGGACTAGCAGTCTACGAGCAGTACTTC. The chain employs TRBV5-5 and TRBJ2-7; 9 nucleotides line up with TRBD2. There are 15 residues in the CDR3. The junction had 4 bases not matched to a gene; V was cut back by 0 bases and J by 3 bases. Germline CDR1 SGHKS, CDR2 YYEKEE (reference sequence).

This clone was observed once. The CDR3 spells CATSTGQPINYGYTF. The CDR3 DNA sequence: TGTGCCACCAGCACAGGACAGCCTATTAACTATGGCTACACCTTC. The chain employs TRBV15 and TRBJ1-2; D perhaps matches TRBD1 (6 bases). Trimming cost V 4 bases and J 1 base, with 13 bases left between them. CDR1 is LNHNV, CDR2 YYDKDF, per germline (reference sequence). The CDR3 covers 15 residues.

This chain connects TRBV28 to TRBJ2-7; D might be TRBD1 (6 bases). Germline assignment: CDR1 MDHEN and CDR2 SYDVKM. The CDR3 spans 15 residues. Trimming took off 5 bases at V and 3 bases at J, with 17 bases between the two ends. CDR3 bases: TGTGCCAGCAGTACCGGACAGTCGAGAATCTACGAGCAGTACTTC. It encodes CASSTGQSRIYEQYF.